These 14 T cell receptor beta chains came from one sample sequenced in a study of identical twins. TCRdb analysed the 5' RACE reads with MiXCR anew, one entry per CDR3 protein. The sample shows around 480,000 distinct CDR3 sequences, around 15% of them seen only once. This same sample was also taken into another study, of yellow fever vaccine responses in identical twins.

Sequenced: CD4+ T cells sorted from blood. These receptors were taken from a woman between 18 and 29 years old in good health.

V and J are TRBV7-2 and TRBJ2-5; 9 bases agree with TRBD1. J gave up 1 base and V 0 bases, and 0 bases lay outside the gene matches. The CDR3 covers 15 residues. Looked up from germline, CDR1 is SGHTA and CDR2 is FQGNSA. CDR3 sequence: CASSLATGGQETQYF. The CDR3 region has the DNA TGTGCCAGCAGCTTAGCGACAGGGGGCCAAGAGACCCAGTACTTC.

The gene calls are TRBV3-1 and TRBJ2-4; 12 bases fit TRBD1. There are 17 residues in the CDR3. The V segment lost 2 bases and the J segment 1 base; nucleotides outside the gene matches: 3. CDR1 is LGHDT, CDR2 YNNKEL, per germline (reference sequence). This chain's CDR3 is CASSQPGQGAAKNIQYF. CDR3 sequence (DNA): TGTGCCAGCAGCCAACCGGGACAGGGGGCGGCCAAAAACATTCAGTACTTC.

This clonotype was counted at least ten times. The genes are TRBV7-2 and TRBJ2-7; possible D gene TRBD2, 7 bases. V shed 5 bases and J shed 2 bases, with 13 bases lying between them. The CDR3 totals 14 residues. Germline CDR1 SGHTA, CDR2 FQGNSA. For the CDR3, the DNA is TGTGCCAGCAGCCGATCGGGGGGCACCTACGAGCAGTACTTC. Its protein product is CASSRSGGTYEQYF.

The chain couples TRBV10-3 to TRBJ2-3; TRBD2 aligns across 7 bases. J lost 2 bases, V lost 6 bases, and 5 bases had no gene match. The CDR3 length is 14 residues. Germline V gene sequence: CDR1 ENHRY, CDR2 SYGVKD. The CDR3 DNA sequence: TGTGCCATCAGGCTAGCGGAGGTCACAGATACGCAGTATTTT. Translated: CAIRLAEVTDTQYF.

This clonotype has only a few counts. The V and J genes are TRBV5-5 and TRBJ2-1; TRBD1 aligns across 7 bases. The CDR3 consists of 15 residues. The trim removed 2 bases at V and 9 bases at J, leaving 11 bases unmatched. CDR1 is SGHKS and CDR2 is YYEKEE in the germline V gene (reference sequence). CDR3 region: CASSLRDRDFGEQFF. The CDR3 DNA is TGTGCCAGCAGCTTACGAGACAGGGATTTTGGTGAGCAGTTCTTC. The full variable domain, in which reference TRBV5-5 and TRBJ2-1 provide the parts outside the CDR3, is DAGVTQSPTHLIKTRGQQVTLRCSPISGHKSVSWYQQVLGQGPQFIFQYYEKEERGRGNFPDRFSARQFPNYSSELNVNALLLGDSALYLCASSLRDRDFGEQFFGPGTRLTVL.

This clonotype was seen more than once but under ten times. The chain joins TRBV18 to TRBJ2-2, with D possibly TRBD1 on 6 matching bases. The CDR3 is 15 residues long. CDR1 KGHSH and CDR2 LQKENI come from the germline V gene. With 5 bases removed from V and 6 bases from J, the gap between germline ends came to 16 bases. The chain's CDR3 is CASSAYRDNPGELFF. In DNA, the CDR3 is TGTGCCAGCTCAGCATACCGGGACAACCCCGGGGAGCTGTTTTTT.

The gene calls are TRBV29-1 and TRBJ1-2, with a weak D call TRBD1 (5 bases). Germline assignment: CDR1 SQVTM and CDR2 ANQGSEA. V lost 6 bases and J lost 2, with 10 bases in between. The CDR3 spans 12 residues. Here the CDR3 DNA reads TGCAGCGTGGCCCGGGGGAACTATGGCTACACCTTC. It encodes CSVARGNYGYTF.

V usage is TRBV15 and J usage is TRBJ2-4; no clear D. V lost 0 bases, J lost 2 bases, and 14 bases lay in between. CDR1 is LNHNV, CDR2 YYDKDF, per germline (reference sequence). The CDR3 runs to 17 residues. CDR3 protein: CATSRDPVSLTKNIQYF. CDR3 in DNA: TGTGCCACCAGCAGAGATCCCGTCAGCCTCACCAAAAACATTCAGTACTTC. Using reference TRBV15 and TRBJ2-4 for the parts outside the CDR3, the full variable domain is DAMVIQNPRYQVTQFGKPVTLSCSQTLNHNVMYWYQQKSSQAPKLLFHYYDKDFNNEADTPDNFQSRRPNTSFCFLDIRSPGLGDTAMYLCATSRDPVSLTKNIQYFGAGTRLSVL.

This clonotype was picked up a small number of times. This chain joins TRBV28 and TRBJ2-7; TRBD2 matches 11 bases. V dropped 3 bases and J dropped 0; count of bases not matched to a gene: 4. CDR1 is MDHEN and CDR2 is SYDVKM in the germline V gene. This CDR3 contains 16 residues. The CDR3 sequence: CASSFPLAGVSYEQYF. The CDR3 nucleotides are TGTGCCAGCAGTTTCCCACTAGCGGGAGTCTCCTACGAGCAGTACTTC.

This clonotype has a handful of counts. The chain combines TRBV6-5 with TRBJ2-3; a weak D match, TRBD2 (5 bases). The CDR3 extends over 13 amino acids. The ends were cut back, 6 bases at V and 5 bases at J, with 12 bases in the middle. The V gene's germline CDR1 is MNHEY and CDR2 SVGAGI. The DNA for the CDR3 is TGTGCCAGCAGCATCGGGGAGAGAGATACGCAGTATTTT. This sequence encodes CASSIGERDTQYF.

V gene TRBV27 combines with J gene TRBJ2-7; 8 positions match TRBD1. CDR1 MNHEY and CDR2 SMNVEV come from the germline V gene (reference sequence). With 4 bases clipped from V and 2 bases from J, the junction kept 7 bases outside the gene matches. This CDR3 spans 15 amino acids. The CDR3 sequence: CASSSGQVGAYEQYF. In DNA form, the CDR3 reads TGTGCCAGCAGTTCGGGACAGGTAGGGGCCTACGAGCAGTACTTC.

This clonotype was detected a few times. The CDR3 sequence: CASTGFTYEQYF. CDR3 DNA sequence: TGTGCCAGCACAGGGTTCACCTACGAGCAGTACTTC. This sequence joins TRBV25-1 and TRBJ2-7; the D gene is possibly TRBD1 (5 bases). The CDR3 runs 12 residues. V shed 7 bases and J shed 2 bases, with 9 bases lying between them. From germline, CDR1 is MGHDK and CDR2 SYGVNS.

This clonotype showed up just a few times. The chain recombines TRBV6-1 with TRBJ1-1; D gene ambiguous. V dropped 6 bases and J dropped 11 bases, with 19 bases sitting between them. Germline assignment: CDR1 MNHNS and CDR2 SASEGT. This CDR3 comprises 13 residues. The CDR3 DNA follows: TGTGCCAGCAGCGAGAGACTTGGGGATTGGGCTTTCTTT. This codes for CASSERLGDWAFF.

In its sample, this clonotype was seen a few times. V is TRBV5-1 and J is TRBJ2-3; 9 positions agree with TRBD2. The V and J ends lost 0 bases and 1 base, in that order; junction bases with no gene match: 6. CDR1 and CDR2 (germline): SGHRS, YFSETQ. CDR3 length: 17 amino acids. The CDR3 region is CASSLGAGGRGTDTQYF. Written as DNA, the CDR3 is TGCGCCAGCAGCTTGGGAGCTGGCGGGAGGGGCACAGATACGCAGTATTTT.